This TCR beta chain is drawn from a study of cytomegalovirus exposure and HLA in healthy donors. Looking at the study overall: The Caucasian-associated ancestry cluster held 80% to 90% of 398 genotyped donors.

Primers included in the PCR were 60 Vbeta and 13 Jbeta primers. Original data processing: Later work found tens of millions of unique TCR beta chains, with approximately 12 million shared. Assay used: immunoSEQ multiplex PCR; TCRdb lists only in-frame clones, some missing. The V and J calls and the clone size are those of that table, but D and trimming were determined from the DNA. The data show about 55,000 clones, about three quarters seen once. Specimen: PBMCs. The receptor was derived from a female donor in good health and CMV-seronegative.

Here the CDR3 reads CASSPELNYGYTF. The CDR3 DNA reads TGTGCCAGCAGCCCCGAACTTAACTATGGCTACACCTTC. The rearrangement uses TRBV9 and TRBJ1-2; D gene uncertain. Per germline, CDR1 SGDLS and CDR2 YYNGEE. Trimming removed 4 bases at V and 1 base at J, with 8 bases between. This CDR3 contains 13 residues. Full variable domain (remainder filled in from reference TRBV9 and TRBJ1-2): DSGVTQTPKHLITATGQRVTLRCSPRSGDLSVYWYQQSLDQGLQFLIQYYNGEERAKGNILERFSAQQFPDLHSELNLSSLELGDSALYFCASSPELNYGYTFGSGTRLTVV.